This T cell receptor beta chain stems from a study of identical twins. The CDR3 sequence is 16 residues long. Trimming shortened V by 4 bases and J by 2 bases, and 14 bases separated the two germline ends. A single record per CDR3 protein comes from TCRdb applying MiXCR to the 5' RACE reads. The sample contains some 500,000 distinct CDR3 sequences, roughly 9.9% of which appear only once. This sample was also put to use in a study of yellow fever vaccine responses in identical twins.

The rearrangement joins TRBV12-3 or TRBV12-4 to TRBJ2-2; D gene unclear. The receptor's source is a woman under 30 in good health. The sequenced sample consisted of PBMCs. The CDR3 coding sequence is TGTGCCAGCAGTTACCCCCTCGGCGGTAACACCGGGGAGCTGTTTTTT. Amino acids: CASSYPLGGNTGELFF.